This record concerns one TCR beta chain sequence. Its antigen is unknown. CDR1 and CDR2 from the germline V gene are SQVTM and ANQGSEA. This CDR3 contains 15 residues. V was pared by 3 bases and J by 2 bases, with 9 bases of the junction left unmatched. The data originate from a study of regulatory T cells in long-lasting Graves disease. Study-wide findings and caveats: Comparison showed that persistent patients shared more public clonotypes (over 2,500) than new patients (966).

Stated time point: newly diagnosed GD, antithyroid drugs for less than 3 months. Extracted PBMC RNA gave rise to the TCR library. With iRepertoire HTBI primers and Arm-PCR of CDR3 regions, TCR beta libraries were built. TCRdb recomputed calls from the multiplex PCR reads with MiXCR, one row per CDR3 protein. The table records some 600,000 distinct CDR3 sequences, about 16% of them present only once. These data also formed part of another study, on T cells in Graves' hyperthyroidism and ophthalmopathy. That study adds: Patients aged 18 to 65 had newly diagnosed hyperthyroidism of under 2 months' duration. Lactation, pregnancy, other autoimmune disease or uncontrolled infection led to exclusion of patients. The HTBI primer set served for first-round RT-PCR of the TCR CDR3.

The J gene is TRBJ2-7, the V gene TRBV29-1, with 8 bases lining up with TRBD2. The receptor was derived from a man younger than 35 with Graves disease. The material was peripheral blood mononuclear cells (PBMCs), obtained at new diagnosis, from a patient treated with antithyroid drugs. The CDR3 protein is CSVESGDGRAYEQYF. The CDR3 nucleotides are TGCAGCGTTGAGAGCGGGGACGGGAGGGCCTACGAGCAGTACTTC.